This T cell receptor beta chain was captured in a study of T cells after yellow fever vaccination. Whole-study findings and limits: Abundant clonotypes (contaminants from the bulk population) could be present in FACS-sorted repertoires.

This clonotype was picked up a small number of times. Its antigen is as yet unknown. MiXCR was run by TCRdb on the 5' RACE reads, yielding one entry per CDR3 protein. Among about 400,000 distinct CDR3 sequences listed, around 6.4% were seen once. The CDR3 length is 15 residues. Germline V gene sequence: CDR1 SGHKS, CDR2 YYEKEE (reference sequence). V shed 4 bases and J 2 bases; nucleotides not matched to a gene: 6. The chain recombines TRBV5-5 with TRBJ1-5, with 7 bases lining up with TRBD1. The sample here was PBMCs, taken 5 days after the yellow fever booster vaccination. The receptor's source is a man aged 30 to 45 who received the YFV17D yellow fever vaccine. The CDR3 nucleotides are TGTGCCAGCAGCATGGACAGGAGTCGCAATCAGCCCCAGCATTTT. Its translation: CASSMDRSRNQPQHF.